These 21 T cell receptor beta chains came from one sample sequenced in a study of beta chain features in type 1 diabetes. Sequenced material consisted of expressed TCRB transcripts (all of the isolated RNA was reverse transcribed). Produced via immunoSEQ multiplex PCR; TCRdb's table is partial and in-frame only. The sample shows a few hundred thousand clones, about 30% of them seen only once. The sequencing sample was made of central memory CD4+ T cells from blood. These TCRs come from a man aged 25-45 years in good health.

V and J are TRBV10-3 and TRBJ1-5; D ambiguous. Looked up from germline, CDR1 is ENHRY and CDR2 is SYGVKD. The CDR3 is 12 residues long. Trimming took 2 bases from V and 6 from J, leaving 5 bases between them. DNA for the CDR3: TGTGCCATCAGTGAGGCGGGTCAGCCCCAGCATTTT. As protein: CAISEAGQPQHF.

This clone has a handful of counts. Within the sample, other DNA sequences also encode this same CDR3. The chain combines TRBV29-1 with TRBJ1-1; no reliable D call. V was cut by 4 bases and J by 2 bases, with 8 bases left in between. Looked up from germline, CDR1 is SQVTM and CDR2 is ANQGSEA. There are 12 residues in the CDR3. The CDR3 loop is CSVGRSNTEAFF. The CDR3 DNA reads TGCAGCGTTGGGAGAAGCAACACTGAAGCTTTCTTT.

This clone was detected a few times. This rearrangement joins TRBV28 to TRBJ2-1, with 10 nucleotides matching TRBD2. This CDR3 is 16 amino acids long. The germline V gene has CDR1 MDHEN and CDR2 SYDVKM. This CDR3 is CAGASGGSPSYNEQFF. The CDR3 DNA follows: TGTGCGGGGGCTAGCGGGGGCAGTCCCTCCTACAATGAGCAGTTCTTC.

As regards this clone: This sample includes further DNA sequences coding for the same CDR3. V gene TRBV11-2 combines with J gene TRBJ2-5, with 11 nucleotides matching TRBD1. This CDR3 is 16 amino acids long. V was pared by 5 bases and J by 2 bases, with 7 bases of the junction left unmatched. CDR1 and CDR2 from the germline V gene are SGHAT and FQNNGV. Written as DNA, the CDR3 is TGTGCCAGCAGCCGACGGGACAGGGGGAGGCAAGAGACCCAGTACTTC. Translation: CASSRRDRGRQETQYF.

The CDR3 DNA follows: TGCGCCAGCAGCCAAGAGTCGGGGAACGGGTTCCCGGCCAAAAACATTCAGTACTTC. Translated: CASSQESGNGFPAKNIQYF. The chain couples TRBV4-3 to TRBJ2-4; tentatively, D is TRBD2 (5 bases). CDR3 length: 19 residues. Trimming left V 0 bases short and J 1 base short, with 19 bases between. Looked up from germline, CDR1 is LGHNA and CDR2 is YSLEER.

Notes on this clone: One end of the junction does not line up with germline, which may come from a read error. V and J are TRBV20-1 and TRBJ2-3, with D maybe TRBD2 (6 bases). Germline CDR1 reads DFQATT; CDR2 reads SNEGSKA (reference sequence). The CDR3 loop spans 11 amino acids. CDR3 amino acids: CSTSIPDTQYF. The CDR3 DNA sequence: TGCAGTACTAGCATCCCCGATACGCAGTATTTT.

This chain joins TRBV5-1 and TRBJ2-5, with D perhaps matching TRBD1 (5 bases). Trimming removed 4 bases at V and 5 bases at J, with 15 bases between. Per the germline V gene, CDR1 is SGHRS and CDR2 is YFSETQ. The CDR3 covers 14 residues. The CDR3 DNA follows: TGCGCCAGCAGCCATGACAGTCGAAGGGAGACCCAGTACTTC. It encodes CASSHDSRRETQYF.

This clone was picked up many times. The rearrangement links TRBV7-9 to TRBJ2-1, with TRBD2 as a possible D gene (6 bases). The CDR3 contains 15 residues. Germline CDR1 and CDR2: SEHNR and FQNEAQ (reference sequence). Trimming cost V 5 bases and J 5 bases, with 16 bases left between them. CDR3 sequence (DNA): TGTGCCAGCAGCCCTGACGGTACTAGCAACAATGAGCAGTTCTTC. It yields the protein CASSPDGTSNNEQFF.

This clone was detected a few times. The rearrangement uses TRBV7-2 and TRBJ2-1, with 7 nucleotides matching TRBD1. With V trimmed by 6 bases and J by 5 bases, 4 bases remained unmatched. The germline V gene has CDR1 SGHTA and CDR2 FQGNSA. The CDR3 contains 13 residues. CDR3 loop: CASSVTGHNEQFF. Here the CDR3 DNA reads TGTGCCAGCAGTGTGACAGGGCACAATGAGCAGTTCTTC.

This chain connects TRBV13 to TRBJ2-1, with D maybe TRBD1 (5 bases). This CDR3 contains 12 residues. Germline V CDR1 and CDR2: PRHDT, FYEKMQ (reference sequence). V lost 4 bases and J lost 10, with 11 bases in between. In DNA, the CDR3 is TGTGCCAGCAGCTGGGGCAGAGGAGAGCAGTTCTTC. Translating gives CASSWGRGEQFF. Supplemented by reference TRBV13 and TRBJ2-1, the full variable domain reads AAGVIQSPRHLIKEKRETATLKCYPIPRHDTVYWYQQGPGQDPQFLISFYEKMQSDKGSIPDRFSAQQFSDYHSELNMSSLELGDSALYFCASSWGRGEQFFGPGTRLTVL.

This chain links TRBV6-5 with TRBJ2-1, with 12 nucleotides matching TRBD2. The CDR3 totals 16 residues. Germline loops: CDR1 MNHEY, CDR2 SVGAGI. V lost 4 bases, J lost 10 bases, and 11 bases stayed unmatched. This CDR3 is CASSSPGLAGRREQFF. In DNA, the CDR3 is TGTGCCAGCAGTTCGCCGGGACTAGCGGGCCGAAGAGAGCAGTTCTTC.

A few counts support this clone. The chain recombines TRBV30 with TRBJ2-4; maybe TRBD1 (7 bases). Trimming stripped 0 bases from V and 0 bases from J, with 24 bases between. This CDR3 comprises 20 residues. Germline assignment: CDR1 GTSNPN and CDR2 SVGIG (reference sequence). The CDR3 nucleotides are TGTGCCTGGAGTGTAGTTGAAGGGGGCGCAGCGGGTCTAGCCAAAAACATTCAGTACTTC. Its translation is CAWSVVEGGAAGLAKNIQYF.

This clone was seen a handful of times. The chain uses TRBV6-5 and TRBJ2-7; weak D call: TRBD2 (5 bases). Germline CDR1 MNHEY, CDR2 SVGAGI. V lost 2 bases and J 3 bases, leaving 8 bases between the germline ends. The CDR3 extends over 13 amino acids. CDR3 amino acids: CASSYTGYYEQYF. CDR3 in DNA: TGTGCCAGCAGTTACACGGGATACTACGAGCAGTACTTC.

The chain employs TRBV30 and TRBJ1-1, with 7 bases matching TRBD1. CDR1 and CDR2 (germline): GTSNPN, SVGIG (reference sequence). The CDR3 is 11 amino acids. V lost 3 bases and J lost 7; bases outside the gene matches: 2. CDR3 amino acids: CAWRRDSEAFF. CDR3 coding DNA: TGTGCCTGGAGAAGGGACAGTGAAGCTTTCTTT.

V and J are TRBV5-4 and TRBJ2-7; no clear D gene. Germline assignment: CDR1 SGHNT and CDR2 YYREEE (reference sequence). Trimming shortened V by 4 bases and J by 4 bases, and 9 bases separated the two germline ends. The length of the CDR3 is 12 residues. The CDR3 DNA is TGTGCCAGCAGCGCGGACGGATACGAGCAGTACTTC. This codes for CASSADGYEQYF.

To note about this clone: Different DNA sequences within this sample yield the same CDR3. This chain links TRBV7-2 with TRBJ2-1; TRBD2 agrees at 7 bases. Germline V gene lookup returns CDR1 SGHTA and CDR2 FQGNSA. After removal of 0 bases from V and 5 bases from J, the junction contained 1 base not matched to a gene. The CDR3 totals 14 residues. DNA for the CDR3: TGTGCCAGCAGCTTAGCGAGCGGGAACAATGAGCAGTTCTTC. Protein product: CASSLASGNNEQFF.

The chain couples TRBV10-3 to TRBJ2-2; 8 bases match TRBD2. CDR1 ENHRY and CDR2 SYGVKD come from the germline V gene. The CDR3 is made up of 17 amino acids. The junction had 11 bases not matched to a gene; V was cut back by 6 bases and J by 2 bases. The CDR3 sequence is CAISVLAGIHNTGELFF. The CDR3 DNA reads TGTGCCATCAGCGTATTAGCGGGAATACATAACACCGGGGAGCTGTTTTTT.

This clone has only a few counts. CDR3 DNA: TGTGCCTGGGGAGGGCAGTTCTTC. Its translation: CAWGGQFF. The V gene is TRBV30, the J gene TRBJ2-1; possibly TRBD2 for D (5 bases). CDR3 length: 8 amino acids. Trimming left V 5 bases short and J 12 bases short, with 5 bases between. The germline V gene has CDR1 GTSNPN and CDR2 SVGIG (reference sequence).

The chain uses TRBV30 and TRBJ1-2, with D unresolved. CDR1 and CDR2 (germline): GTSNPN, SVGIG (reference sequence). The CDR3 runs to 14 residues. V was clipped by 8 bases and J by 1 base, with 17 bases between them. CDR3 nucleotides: TGTGCCCATAGACGGCCTGACAATAACTATGGCTACACCTTC. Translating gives CAHRRPDNNYGYTF.

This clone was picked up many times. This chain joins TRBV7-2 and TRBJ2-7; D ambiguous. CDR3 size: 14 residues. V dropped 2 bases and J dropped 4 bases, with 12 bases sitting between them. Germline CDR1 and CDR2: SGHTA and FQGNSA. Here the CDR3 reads CASSLHRGKYEQYF. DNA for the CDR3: TGTGCCAGCAGCTTACATCGAGGAAAGTACGAGCAGTACTTC.

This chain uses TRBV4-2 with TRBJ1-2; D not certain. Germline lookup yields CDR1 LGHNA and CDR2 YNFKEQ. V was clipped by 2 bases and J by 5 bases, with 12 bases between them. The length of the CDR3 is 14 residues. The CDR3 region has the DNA TGTGCCAGCAGCCAACCCCCAGGAGGGTATGGCTACACCTTC. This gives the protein CASSQPPGGYGYTF.